This T cell receptor (beta chain) comes out of a study of cytotoxic CD8 clonotypes in ibrutinib-treated CLL. For the study at large: The patients comprised more than ten relapsed/refractory and about 15 treatment-naive cases, under 18 IGHV unmutated. An average of about 250,000 productive templates and approximately 90,000 productive rearrangements was obtained per sample.

Repertoires were generated with immunoSEQ multiplex PCR, while TCRdb's copy carries only in-frame clones and drops some. The sample has some 290,000 clones, about 77% seen once. V shed 0 bases and J shed 4 bases, with 18 bases lying between them. Germline V gives CDR1 SGHDT, CDR2 YYEEEE. The CDR3 has 17 residues. Sample: PBMCs, taken before ibrutinib treatment. The source of this sequence is a human donor with chronic lymphocytic leukemia. The chain combines TRBV5-6 with TRBJ2-3, with D possibly TRBD1 on 6 matching bases. The CDR3 region is CASSLVSVGGLSDTQYF. CDR3 coding DNA: TGTGCCAGCAGCTTGGTTTCAGTAGGGGGTTTATCAGATACGCAGTATTTT.